Many counts were recorded for the clone carrying this TCR beta chain. What it binds is unknown. TCRdb reprocessed the 5' RACE reads via MiXCR and lists one record per CDR3 protein. The data show 180,000 or so distinct CDR3 sequences, about 11% seen once. These data originate in a study of T cells after yellow fever vaccination. Study information: Some fractions had low cell numbers, and these were prepared with SMART-Seq v4 Ultra Low Input. Study conclusions and caveats: Abundant contaminating clonotypes from the bulk population could appear in FACS-sorted repertoires.

This CDR3 is 13 amino acids long. V lost 6 bases to trimming and J lost 7 bases, with 13 bases between them. Germline-derived CDR1 and CDR2 are SNHLY and FYNNEI. The chain combines TRBV2 with TRBJ2-1; D unclear. The clonotype was recovered from a young man who received the YFV17D yellow fever vaccine. The sequencing here drew on CD8+ T cells sorted from PBMCs, taken 15 days after the yellow fever booster vaccination. This CDR3 reads CASSERGWNEQFF. CDR3 bases: TGTGCCAGCAGCGAGCGTGGGTGGAATGAGCAGTTCTTC.